This T cell receptor beta chain was sequenced for a study of Tregs in tolerant kidney transplant recipients. The table came from immunoSEQ multiplex PCR; TCRdb's copy has only in-frame clones and leaves some out. This repertoire shows under 20,000 clones, 65% to 90% found once; its top ten account for 2% to 2.5%. CD4+CD25+CD127- Tregs, CD4+CD25- non-Tregs, CD4 and CD8 cells were sorted. Before regulatory T cell sorting, thawed PBMCs rested overnight at 37°C in 200 IU/ml IL-2. Points on this clone: Antigen: not known.

Trimming took 9 bases from V and 8 from J; bases not matched to a gene: 15. This CDR3 contains 17 residues. The germline V gene has CDR1 LNHDA and CDR2 SQIVND (reference sequence). Study outcomes and limitations: Expanding Tregs on activated donor B cells appeared to best identify donor-specific TCRbeta clones. Few patients were studied, so findings need validation in larger groups.

The sequence came from a human donor in good health. This chain joins TRBV19 and TRBJ2-1, with TRBD2 matching 14 bases. The sample was Tregs from blood. The CDR3 sequence: CASQGLAGVPPKDEQFF. CDR3 DNA: TGTGCCAGCCAGGGACTAGCGGGAGTACCACCTAAGGATGAGCAGTTCTTC.